Below, one TCR beta chain is given with its context. Its specificity is not known. These data originate in a study of T cell repertoires in ileal Crohn's disease. Study observations and caveats: Compared with CD4 T cells, sorted CD8 cells carried more expanded clones. Every patient over 26.8% clonality showed endoscopic recurrence. Clonal expansions were more frequent in active smokers than non-smokers at surgery.

Only in-frame clones appear in the TCRdb table, and some are missing; sequencing was by immunoSEQ multiplex PCR. The sample has fewer than 5,000 clones, more than 75% seen once. Germline lookup yields CDR1 LNHDA and CDR2 SQIVND (reference sequence). The germline V and J ends were trimmed by 5 bases and 5 bases, with 7 bases remaining between them. This CDR3 is 13 amino acids long. The rearrangement joins TRBV19 to TRBJ2-6, with D unresolved. Specimen: ileal tissue. The TCR originated in an adult with Crohn's disease. The CDR3 DNA reads TGTGCCAGTAGTCCCTTTCGGGCCAACGTCCTGACTTTC. Translated: CASSPFRANVLTF.